Detailed here is one TCR beta chain. The table lists this clone with many counts. Its antigen is currently not known. No base-level quality is on record; no much larger clone is a single base apart. This sample was included in a study of blood T cell repertoires in COVID-19 (dated by TCRdb to 2018 to 2021). As for the study more broadly: Samples covering the acute and convalescent phases of COVID-19 were provided by collaborators in the United States, Italy and Spain. The material from the prospective study consisted of cDNA or gDNA derived from T cells, B-cell-depleted T cells, or PBMCs. Deeply sampled blood TCRbeta repertoires from subjects exposed to, actively infected with, or recovered from COVID-19 were included in the dataset. The repertoires were released in a freely available public database meant as a resource for research on the immune response to SARS-CoV-2. Samples came from the ongoing ImmuneRACE study (first 160 participants) plus 1,254 subjects from 6 global collaborators. Sample metadata almost always included a de-identified subject ID, COVID-19 status, age in years and sex. Where available, HLA class I and class II types were obtained from metadata supplied by the sample provider rather than from assay-based typing.

One collaborating source in Seattle enrolled patients while the patients were actively infected and followed the patients over time throughout the course of disease. Each collaborating institution followed its own protocols to collect whole blood in K2EDTA tubes. For TCRbeta analysis, collaborators shipped samples in one of three forms: frozen whole blood, isolated PBMCs, or DNA extracted from either of those sample types. Broad study findings and their caveats: How much clinical and demographic metadata was included differed by source and by participant, and the metadata was provided uncurated.

The germline V gene (reference sequence) sets CDR1 to LNHDA and CDR2 to SQIVND. V sheds 6 bases and J sheds 4 bases, leaving 10 bases between their ends. From the cysteine through the phenylalanine, the CDR3 covers 14 amino acids. CDR3 DNA is the only sequence kept; it has 42 bases, read in frame from the first base. TCRbeta CDR3 regions were amplified from genomic DNA using the immunoSEQ Assay, a bias-controlled multiplex PCR. For the original study's pipeline: The number of nucleated cells in each sample was estimated by amplification of reference gene primers within the assay. To quantify the absolute abundance of each unique TCRbeta CDR3 rearrangement, sequence reads were collapsed and filtered. For each sample, productive Simpson clonality was calculated by taking the square root of Simpson's diversity index across productive rearrangements. TCRdb mirrors the immuneACCESS table, restricted to in-frame sequences. Some clones are absent from its copies; in checked studies, under half trace to an unresolved V gene, and the reason for the others is unknown. V and J calls and clone size are as listed in that table; D and trimming were resolved from the DNA. A total of some 110,000 clones appear in this sample, about 82% of them only once. 5% to 8% of the sample goes to the ten largest clones.

Sequencing was performed on peripheral blood. The clonotype was recovered from an elderly man with COVID-19, enrolled during active disease. The rearrangement combines TRBV19 with TRBJ1-6; possibly the D gene is TRBD1, per 5 matching bases. The CDR3 sequence is CASRYGGYNSPLHF. The DNA sequence is given as TGTGCCAGTAGATACGGGGGGTATAATTCACCCCTCCACTTT.